Listed below are T cell receptor beta chains from one sample, sequenced in a study of shared clonotypes between healthy human individuals. Method: immunoSEQ multiplex PCR; TCRdb's copy keeps in-frame clones and lacks some. The repertoire holds roughly 1,800,000 clones, with approximately 95% as singletons. Sequencing was performed on naive CD8+ T cells sorted from blood. Every receptor here comes from a man younger than 35 in good health. Each CDR3 is given with its conserved first and last residue. The D gene is left open where the match is weak. Clone size is given for some rows only: seen once, a few or many times, or a class if the clone is expanded.

D,size,J,V,length,CDR3,DNA
TRBD1,NA,TRBJ1-1,TRBV5-1,13,CASSLAAGGLAFF,TGCGCCAGCAGCTTGGCGGCAGGGGGCCTGGCTTTCTTT
TRBD1,NA,TRBJ1-1,TRBV2,13,CASQDRGNTEAFF,TGTGCCAGCCAAGACAGGGGGAACACTGAAGCTTTCTTT
NA,NA,TRBJ1-6,TRBV7-9,12,CASSLGGSPLHF,TGTGCCAGCAGCTTAGGCGGTTCACCCCTCCACTTT
TRBD1,few,TRBJ2-7,TRBV2,12,CASMGQSYEQYF,TGTGCCAGCATGGGACAGTCCTACGAGCAGTACTTC
NA,NA,TRBJ1-6,TRBV28,17,CASSLETQSSYNSPLHF,TGTGCCAGCAGTTTAGAGACACAAAGCTCCTATAATTCACCCCTCCACTTT
NA,few,TRBJ1-1,TRBV4-1,14,CASSLEQGYTEAFF,TGCGCCAGCAGCCTTGAACAGGGTTACACTGAAGCTTTCTTT
NA,once,TRBJ1-6,TRBV10-2,15,CASSGRESADSPLHF,TGCGCCAGCAGTGGCCGCGAGTCCGCCGATTCACCCCTCCACTTT
NA,NA,TRBJ2-2,TRBV4-1,16,CASSQGVVAGTGELFF,TGCGCCAGCAGCCAAGGGGTGGTAGCCGGCACCGGGGAGCTGTTTTTT
NA,NA,TRBJ2-7,TRBV5-5,13,CASSYRQSYEQYF,TGTGCCAGCAGCTATAGACAGTCCTACGAGCAGTACTTC
TRBD1,NA,TRBJ2-1,TRBV29-1,14,CSVDRATPLHEQFF,TGCAGCGTGGACAGGGCAACACCCTTACATGAGCAGTTCTTC
NA,NA,TRBJ2-7,TRBV14,15,CASSLPQQGRYEQYF,TGTGCCAGCAGCCTCCCCCAACAGGGTCGGTACGAGCAGTACTTC